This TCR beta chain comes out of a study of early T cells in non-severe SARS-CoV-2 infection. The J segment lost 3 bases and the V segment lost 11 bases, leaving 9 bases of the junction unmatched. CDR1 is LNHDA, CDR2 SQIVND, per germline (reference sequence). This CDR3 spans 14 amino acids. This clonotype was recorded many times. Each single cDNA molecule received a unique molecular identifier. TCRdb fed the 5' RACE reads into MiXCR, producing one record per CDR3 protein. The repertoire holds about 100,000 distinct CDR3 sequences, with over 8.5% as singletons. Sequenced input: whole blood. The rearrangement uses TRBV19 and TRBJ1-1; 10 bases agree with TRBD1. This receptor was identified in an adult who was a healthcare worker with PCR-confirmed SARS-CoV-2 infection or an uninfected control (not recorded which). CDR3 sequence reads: CAGARDRGDTEAFF. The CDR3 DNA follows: TGTGCCGGGGCCCGGGACAGGGGAGACACTGAAGCTTTCTTT.